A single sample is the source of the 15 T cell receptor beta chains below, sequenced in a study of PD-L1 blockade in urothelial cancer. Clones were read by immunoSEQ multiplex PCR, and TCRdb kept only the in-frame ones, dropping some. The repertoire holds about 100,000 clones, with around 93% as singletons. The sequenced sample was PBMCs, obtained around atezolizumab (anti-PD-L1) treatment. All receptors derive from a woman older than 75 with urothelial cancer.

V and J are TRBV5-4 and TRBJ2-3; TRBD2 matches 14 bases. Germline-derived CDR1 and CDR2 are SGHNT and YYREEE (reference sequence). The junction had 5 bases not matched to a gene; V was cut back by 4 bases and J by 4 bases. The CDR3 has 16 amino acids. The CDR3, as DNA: TGTGCCAGCAGCGGGACTAGCGGGAGTGGGGCAGATACGCAGTATTTT. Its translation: CASSGTSGSGADTQYF.

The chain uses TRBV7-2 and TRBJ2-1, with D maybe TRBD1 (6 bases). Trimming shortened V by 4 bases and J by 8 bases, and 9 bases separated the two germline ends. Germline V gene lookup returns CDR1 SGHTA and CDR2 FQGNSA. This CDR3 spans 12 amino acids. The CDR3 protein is CASSSGGHEQFF. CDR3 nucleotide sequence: TGTGCCAGCAGCTCTGGGGGCCATGAGCAGTTCTTC. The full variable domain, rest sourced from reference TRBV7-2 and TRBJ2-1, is GAGVSQSPSNKVTEKGKDVELRCDPISGHTALYWYRQSLGQGLEFLIYFQGNSAPDKSGLPSDRFSAERTGGSVSTLTIQRTQQEDSAVYLCASSSGGHEQFFGPGTRLTVL.

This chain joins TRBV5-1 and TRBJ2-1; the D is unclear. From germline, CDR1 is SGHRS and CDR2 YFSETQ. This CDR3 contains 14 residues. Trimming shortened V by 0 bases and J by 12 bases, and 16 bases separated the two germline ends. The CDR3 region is CASSLAMNSPWQFF. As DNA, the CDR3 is TGCGCCAGCAGCTTGGCCATGAACAGCCCCTGGCAGTTCTTC.

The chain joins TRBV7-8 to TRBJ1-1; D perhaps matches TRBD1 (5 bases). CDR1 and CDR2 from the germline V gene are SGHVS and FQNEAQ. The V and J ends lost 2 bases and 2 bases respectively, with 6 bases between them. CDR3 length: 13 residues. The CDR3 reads CASSLRGNTEAFF. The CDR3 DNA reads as TGTGCCAGCAGCTTAAGGGGTAACACTGAAGCTTTCTTT.

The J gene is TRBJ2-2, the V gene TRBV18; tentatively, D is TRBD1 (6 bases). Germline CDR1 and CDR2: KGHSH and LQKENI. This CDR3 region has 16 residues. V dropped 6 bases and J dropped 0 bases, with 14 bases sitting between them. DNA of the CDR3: TGTGCCAGCTCGGTAGGACAGCAAGCGAACACCGGGGAGCTGTTTTTT. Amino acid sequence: CASSVGQQANTGELFF. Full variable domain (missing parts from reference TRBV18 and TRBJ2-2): NAGVMQNPRHLVRRRGQEARLRCSPMKGHSHVYWYRQLPEEGLKFMVYLQKENIIDESGMPKERFSAEFPKEGPSILRIQQVVRGDSAAYFCASSVGQQANTGELFFGEGSRLTVL.

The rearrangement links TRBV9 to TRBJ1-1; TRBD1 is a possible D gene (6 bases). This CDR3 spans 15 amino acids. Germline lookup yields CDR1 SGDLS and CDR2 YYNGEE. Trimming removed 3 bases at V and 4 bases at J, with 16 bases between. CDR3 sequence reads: CASSASRQVTTEAFF. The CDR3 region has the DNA TGTGCCAGCAGCGCCAGCCGACAGGTTACCACTGAAGCTTTCTTT. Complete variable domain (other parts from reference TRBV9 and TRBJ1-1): DSGVTQTPKHLITATGQRVTLRCSPRSGDLSVYWYQQSLDQGLQFLIQYYNGEERAKGNILERFSAQQFPDLHSELNLSSLELGDSALYFCASSASRQVTTEAFFGQGTRLTVV.

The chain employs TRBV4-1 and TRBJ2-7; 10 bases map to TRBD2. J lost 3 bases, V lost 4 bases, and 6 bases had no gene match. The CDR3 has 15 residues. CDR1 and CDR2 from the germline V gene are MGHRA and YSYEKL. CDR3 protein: CASSRVGLANYEQYF. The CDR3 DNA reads TGCGCCAGCAGCCGGGTGGGACTAGCGAACTACGAGCAGTACTTC.

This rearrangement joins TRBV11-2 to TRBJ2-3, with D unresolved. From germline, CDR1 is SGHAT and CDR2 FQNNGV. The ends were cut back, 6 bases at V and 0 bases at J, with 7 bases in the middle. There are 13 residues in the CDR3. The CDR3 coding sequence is TGTGCCAGCAGGCCGACTAGCACAGATACGCAGTATTTT. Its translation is CASRPTSTDTQYF.

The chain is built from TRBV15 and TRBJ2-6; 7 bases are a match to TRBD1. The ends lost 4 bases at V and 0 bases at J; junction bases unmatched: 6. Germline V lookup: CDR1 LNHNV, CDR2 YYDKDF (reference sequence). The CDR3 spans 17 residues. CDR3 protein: CATSTGQRDSGANVLTF. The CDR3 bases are TGTGCCACCAGCACGGGACAGAGAGACTCTGGGGCCAACGTCCTGACTTTC.

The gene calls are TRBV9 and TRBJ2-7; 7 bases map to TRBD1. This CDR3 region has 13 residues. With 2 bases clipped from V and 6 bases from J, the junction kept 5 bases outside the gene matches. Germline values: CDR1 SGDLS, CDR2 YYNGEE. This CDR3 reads CASSVDRDTEQYF. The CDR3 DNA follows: TGTGCCAGCAGCGTTGACAGGGACACCGAGCAGTACTTC.

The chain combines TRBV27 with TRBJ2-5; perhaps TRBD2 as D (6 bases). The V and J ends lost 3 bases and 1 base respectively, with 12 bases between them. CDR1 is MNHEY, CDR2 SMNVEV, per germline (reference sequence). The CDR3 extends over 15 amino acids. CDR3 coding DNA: TGTGCCAGCAGTTTGACGGGGAGGACCCAAGAGACCCAGTACTTC. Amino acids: CASSLTGRTQETQYF.

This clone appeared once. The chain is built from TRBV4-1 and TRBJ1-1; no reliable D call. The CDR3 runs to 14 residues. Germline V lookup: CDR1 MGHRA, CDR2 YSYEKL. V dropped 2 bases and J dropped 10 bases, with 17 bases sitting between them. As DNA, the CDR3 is TGCGCCAGCAGCCAACCCGTCCGGGGAAGAGGAGCTTTCTTT. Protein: CASSQPVRGRGAFF.

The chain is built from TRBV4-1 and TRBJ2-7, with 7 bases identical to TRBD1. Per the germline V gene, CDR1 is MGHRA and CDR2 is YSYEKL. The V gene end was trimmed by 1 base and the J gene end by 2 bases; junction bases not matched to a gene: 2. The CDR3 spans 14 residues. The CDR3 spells CASSQGDRAYEQYF. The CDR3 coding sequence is TGCGCCAGCAGCCAAGGTGACAGGGCCTACGAGCAGTACTTC.

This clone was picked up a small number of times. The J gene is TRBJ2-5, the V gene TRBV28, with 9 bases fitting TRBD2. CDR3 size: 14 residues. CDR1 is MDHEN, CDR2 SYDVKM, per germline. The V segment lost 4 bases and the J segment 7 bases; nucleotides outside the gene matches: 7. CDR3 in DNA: TGTGCCAGCAGTTGGGCTAGCGGGATCGGGACCCAGTACTTC. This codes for CASSWASGIGTQYF.

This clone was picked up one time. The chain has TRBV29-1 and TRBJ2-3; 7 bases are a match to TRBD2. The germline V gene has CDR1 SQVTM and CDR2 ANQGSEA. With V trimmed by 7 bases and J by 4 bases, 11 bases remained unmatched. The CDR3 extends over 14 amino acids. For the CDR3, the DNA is TGCAGCGCCGAGACTAGCCCCAGGTCAGATACGCAGTATTTT. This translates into CSAETSPRSDTQYF.